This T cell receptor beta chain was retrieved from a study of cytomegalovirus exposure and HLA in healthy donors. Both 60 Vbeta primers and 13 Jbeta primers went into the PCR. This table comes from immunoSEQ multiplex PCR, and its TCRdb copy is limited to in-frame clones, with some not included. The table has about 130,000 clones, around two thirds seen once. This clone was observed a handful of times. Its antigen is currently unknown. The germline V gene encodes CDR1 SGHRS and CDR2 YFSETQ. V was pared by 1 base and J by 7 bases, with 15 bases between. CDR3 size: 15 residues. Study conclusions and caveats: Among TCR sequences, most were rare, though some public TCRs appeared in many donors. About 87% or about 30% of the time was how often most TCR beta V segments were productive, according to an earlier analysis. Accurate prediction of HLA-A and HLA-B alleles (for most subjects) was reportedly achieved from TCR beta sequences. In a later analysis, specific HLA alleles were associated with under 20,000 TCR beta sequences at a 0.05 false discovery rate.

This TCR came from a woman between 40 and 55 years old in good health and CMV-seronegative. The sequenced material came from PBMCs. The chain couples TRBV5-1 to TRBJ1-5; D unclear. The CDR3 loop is CASSLIGSPGQPQHF. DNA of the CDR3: TGCGCCAGCAGCTTGATAGGCAGCCCCGGGCAGCCCCAGCATTTT.